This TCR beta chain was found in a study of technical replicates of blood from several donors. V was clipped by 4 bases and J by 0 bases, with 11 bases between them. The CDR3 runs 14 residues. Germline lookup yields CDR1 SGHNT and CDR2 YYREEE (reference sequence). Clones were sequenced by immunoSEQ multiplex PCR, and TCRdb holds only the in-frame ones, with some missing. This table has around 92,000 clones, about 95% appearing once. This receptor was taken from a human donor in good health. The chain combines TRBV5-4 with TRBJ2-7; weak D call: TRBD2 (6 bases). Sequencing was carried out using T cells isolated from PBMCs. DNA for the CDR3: TGTGCCAGCAGCCTCGGGAGCGCCTCCTACGAGCAGTACTTC. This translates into CASSLGSASYEQYF.